This T cell receptor (beta chain) stems from a study of T-cell memory formation after mild COVID-19. The study, taken as a whole, reports: CD4+ contracting clones were mainly CM and EM; CD8+ ones, EMRA. Within pre-infection memory, some responding clones were found, suggesting cross-reactive memory joined.

Germline-derived CDR1 and CDR2 are SGHTA and FQGTGA. CDR3 size: 17 residues. Trimming stripped 1 base from V and 8 bases from J, with 20 bases between. From the 5' RACE reads, TCRdb called clonotypes with MiXCR, one entry per CDR3 protein. The sample contains about 210,000 distinct CDR3 sequences, approximately 10% of which appear only once. About this clonotype itself: Its antigen remains unidentified.

The chain carries TRBV7-3 and TRBJ2-2; D is perhaps TRBD2 (5 bases). The TCR was taken from a man between 18 and 29 years old who had mild COVID-19 (a few samples of this study predate the infection). Cell type and time point are not known. Sequencing was performed on PBMCs or a T cell subset sorted from them (not recorded which). CDR3 sequence (DNA): TGTGCCAGCAGCTTAAAAGGCGGGTTGGGCATCACTGGGGAGCTGTTTTTT. Encoded protein: CASSLKGGLGITGELFF.